The entry below gives a single T cell receptor beta chain sequence along with its context. The antigen is not known. This record comes from a study of cytomegalovirus exposure and HLA in healthy donors. Vbeta (60) and Jbeta (13) primers were used in the PCR. Assay: immunoSEQ multiplex PCR; the TCRdb copy retains only in-frame clones and omits some. The profile shows more than 150,000 clones, about 85% of them singletons. Study-wide findings and caveats: Per a later analysis, about 15,000 TCR beta sequences showed association with HLA alleles at 0.05 false discovery rate.

V was pared by 4 bases and J by 5 bases, with 18 bases between. Germline V lookup: CDR1 SEHNR, CDR2 FQNEAQ (reference sequence). The CDR3 has 16 amino acids. The chain couples TRBV7-9 to TRBJ2-1, with D possibly being TRBD2 (7 bases). The sample comprised PBMCs. This sequence originates from a girl aged 10 to 17 in good health and CMV-seropositive. The CDR3 coding sequence is TGTGCCAGCAGCTACCCTGCGGGGGCGCTAAACAATGAGCAGTTCTTC. As protein: CASSYPAGALNNEQFF.